The next 23 T cell receptor beta chains were all read from a single sample in a study of technical replicates of blood from several donors. Some clones are missing from TCRdb's copy, which holds only in-frame ones; the method was immunoSEQ multiplex PCR. This table has tens of thousands of clones, around 94% appearing once. Material for sequencing was T cells isolated from PBMCs. Receptors were obtained from a human donor in good health.

For the CDR3, the DNA is TGTGCCAGCAGTTTACATCAGGGGGAGGTAAATGAGCAGTTCTTC. Its protein is CASSLHQGEVNEQFF. This chain joins TRBV27 and TRBJ2-1; tentatively, D is TRBD1 (7 bases). The length of the CDR3 is 15 residues. V lost 2 bases and J 7 bases, leaving 15 bases between the germline ends. Germline values: CDR1 MNHEY, CDR2 SMNVEV (reference sequence).

The V gene is TRBV11-1, the J gene TRBJ1-1, with D possibly matching TRBD1 (5 bases). The V gene's germline CDR1 is SGHAT and CDR2 FQDESV (reference sequence). This CDR3 is built from 14 residues. Trimming cost V 3 bases and J 3 bases, with 11 bases left between them. Here the CDR3 DNA reads TGTGCCAGCAGCTTGGGGCAGACATACACTGAAGCTTTCTTT. This codes for CASSLGQTYTEAFF.

J is TRBJ1-1 and V is TRBV13, with D maybe TRBD1 (5 bases). CDR3 size: 15 residues. V was cut by 8 bases and J by 1 base, with 17 bases left in between. Germline V CDR1 and CDR2: PRHDT, FYEKMQ (reference sequence). The CDR3 nucleotides are TGTGCCAGCGGAAACAGACAGCTACGGAACACTGAAGCTTTCTTT. Translation gives CASGNRQLRNTEAFF.

This clone was counted a single time. The chain has TRBV19 and TRBJ1-3; D might be TRBD1 (6 bases). The CDR3 is 14 residues long. V lost 6 bases and J lost 4, with 13 bases in between. CDR1 is LNHDA, CDR2 SQIVND, per germline (reference sequence). For the CDR3, the DNA is TGTGCCAGTAGCTTCGCACAGGGAGGAAACACCATATATTTT. It specifies CASSFAQGGNTIYF.

The V call is TRBV7-3, the J call TRBJ2-3; a possible D gene is TRBD2 (5 bases). There are 14 residues in the CDR3. CDR1 SGHTA and CDR2 FQGTGA come from the germline V gene. With 1 base removed from V and 3 bases from J, the gap between germline ends came to 8 bases. The CDR3: CASSLNTGTDTQYF. The DNA of the CDR3 is TGTGCCAGCAGCTTAAACACGGGAACAGATACGCAGTATTTT.

The chain has TRBV11-2 and TRBJ2-5; D call uncertain. This CDR3 has 13 amino acids. V dropped 1 base and J dropped 2 bases, with 5 bases sitting between them. Looked up from germline, CDR1 is SGHAT and CDR2 is FQNNGV. CDR3 DNA: TGTGCCAGCAGCTTAGGTAGTCAAGAGACCCAGTACTTC. Its protein is CASSLGSQETQYF.

The chain couples TRBV28 to TRBJ1-5, with D tentatively TRBD1 (5 bases). V lost 7 bases and J lost 0, with 13 bases in between. This CDR3 has 15 amino acids. Germline V CDR1 and CDR2: MDHEN, SYDVKM. CDR3: CASNGASSSNQPQHF. The CDR3 nucleotides are TGTGCCAGCAATGGGGCTTCGAGTAGCAATCAGCCCCAGCATTTT.

The chain joins TRBV19 to TRBJ2-1, with D maybe TRBD2 (5 bases). Looked up from germline, CDR1 is LNHDA and CDR2 is SQIVND (reference sequence). There are 14 residues in the CDR3. V lost 0 bases to trimming and J lost 5 bases, with 8 bases between them. The CDR3 DNA sequence: TGTGCCAGTAGTATAGAAGCGGTAAACAATGAGCAGTTCTTC. This encodes CASSIEAVNNEQFF.

DNA for the CDR3: TGTGCCAGCAGCTGGGACAGGGGGGGGAATGAGCAGTTCTTC. It encodes CASSWDRGGNEQFF. This chain links TRBV11-2 with TRBJ2-1; 11 positions agree with TRBD1. The length of the CDR3 is 14 residues. The germline V gene encodes CDR1 SGHAT and CDR2 FQNNGV. V dropped 4 bases and J dropped 7; count of bases not matched to a gene: 3.

V gene TRBV2 combines with J gene TRBJ2-7, with 13 bases aligning to TRBD2. This CDR3 comprises 15 residues. The J segment lost 6 bases and the V segment lost 4 bases, leaving 6 bases of the junction unmatched. CDR1 is SNHLY, CDR2 FYNNEI, per germline. The CDR3 region has the DNA TGTGCCAGCAGTGCGAGGCGACTAGCGGGAGGCGAGCAGTACTTC. Encoded protein: CASSARRLAGGEQYF.

The chain has TRBV10-1 and TRBJ2-5, with 8 nucleotides matching TRBD2. CDR1 is WNHNN, CDR2 SYGVQD, per germline (reference sequence). CDR3 length: 14 amino acids. Losses at the gene ends were 3 bases for V and 4 bases for J; bases not matched to a gene: 4. Here the CDR3 reads CASSDPGGRETQYF. CDR3 nucleotide sequence: TGCGCCAGCAGTGACCCGGGAGGGCGAGAGACCCAGTACTTC.

The chain has TRBV6-5 and TRBJ1-1; D perhaps matches TRBD1 (5 bases). This CDR3 comprises 13 residues. V was pared by 4 bases and J by 5 bases, with 11 bases between. From germline, CDR1 is MNHEY and CDR2 SVGAGI. Written as DNA, the CDR3 is TGTGCCAGCAGTTTAAGCCGGGGGACTGAAGCTTTCTTT. It encodes CASSLSRGTEAFF.

The CDR3 is CASSKSGLSIGEAFF. The CDR3 nucleotides read TGTGCCAGCAGTAAGTCGGGACTATCGATAGGTGAAGCTTTCTTT. The rearrangement joins TRBV6-4 to TRBJ1-1, with a weak D call TRBD1 (5 bases). The CDR3 runs 15 residues. V was shortened by 5 bases and J by 7 bases, with 20 bases between the two germline ends. In germline, CDR1 is MRHNA, CDR2 SNTAGT.

This rearrangement joins TRBV11-1 to TRBJ2-5; 12 bases agree with TRBD1. V lost 3 bases and J lost 2; bases outside the gene matches: 4. This CDR3 is built from 16 residues. Germline-derived CDR1 and CDR2 are SGHAT and FQDESV (reference sequence). Here the CDR3 DNA reads TGTGCCAGCAGCTTCAGGGACAGGGGGCGGCAAGAGACCCAGTACTTC. Its protein is CASSFRDRGRQETQYF.

The CDR3 protein is CASSLKGYEQYF. The CDR3 nucleotides read TGTGCCAGCAGCCTAAAGGGGTACGAGCAGTACTTC. The rearrangement uses TRBV6-5 and TRBJ2-7; D is possibly TRBD1 (5 bases). Trimming pared 6 bases from V and 4 bases from J, leaving 10 bases between. Per the germline V gene, CDR1 is MNHEY and CDR2 is SVGAGI. The CDR3 loop spans 12 amino acids.

This chain connects TRBV14 to TRBJ2-3; no definite D call. Germline V lookup: CDR1 SGHDN, CDR2 FVKESK. The CDR3 runs to 15 residues. V lost 4 bases and J 1 base, leaving 12 bases between the germline ends. CDR3 residues: CASSLTRFRTDTQYF. DNA for the CDR3: TGTGCCAGCAGCCTTACGAGGTTCCGCACAGATACGCAGTATTTT. Together with reference TRBV14 and TRBJ2-3, the CDR3 gives the full variable domain: EAGVTQFPSHSVIEKGQTVTLRCDPISGHDNLYWYRRVMGKEIKFLLHFVKESKQDESGMPNNRFLAERTGGTYSTLKVQPAELEDSGVYFCASSLTRFRTDTQYFGPGTRLTVL.

The rearrangement uses TRBV9 and TRBJ2-2, with TRBD1 as a possible D gene (6 bases). V lost 0 bases, J lost 0 bases, and 6 bases lay in between. The CDR3 sequence is 15 residues long. Germline V gene lookup returns CDR1 SGDLS and CDR2 YYNGEE. This chain's CDR3 is CASSVDRANTGELFF. CDR3 nucleotides: TGTGCCAGCAGCGTAGACAGGGCGAACACCGGGGAGCTGTTTTTT.

The sample holds a few counts of this clone. The genes are TRBV14 and TRBJ1-1; D gene uncertain. Germline values: CDR1 SGHDN, CDR2 FVKESK. The ends were cut back, 1 base at V and 1 base at J, with 16 bases in the middle. The CDR3 loop spans 17 amino acids. CDR3 loop: CASSQGRGLAWNTEAFF. In DNA form, the CDR3 reads TGTGCCAGCAGCCAAGGAAGAGGACTGGCGTGGAACACTGAAGCTTTCTTT.

V is TRBV6-5 and J is TRBJ1-3, with D perhaps matching TRBD1 (5 bases). This CDR3 comprises 15 residues. Germline V gene lookup returns CDR1 MNHEY and CDR2 SVGAGI. V lost 2 bases and J 0 bases, leaving 8 bases between the germline ends. CDR3 DNA: TGTGCCAGCAGTTACGGGGGGGACTCTGGAAACACCATATATTTT. As protein: CASSYGGDSGNTIYF.

This chain joins TRBV7-2 and TRBJ1-1; 8 bases line up with TRBD1. The J segment lost 6 bases and the V segment lost 4 bases, leaving 7 bases of the junction unmatched. The CDR3 length is 14 residues. Germline CDR1 is SGHTA and CDR2 is FQGNSA. The CDR3 DNA sequence: TGTGCCAGCAGCTCCCAGGGGGCAAGATCTGAAGCTTTCTTT. Amino acids: CASSSQGARSEAFF.

V is TRBV27 and J is TRBJ2-7; 8 bases line up with TRBD2. CDR1 MNHEY and CDR2 SMNVEV come from the germline V gene (reference sequence). CDR3 size: 15 residues. Unmatched junction bases numbered 11, after V lost 6 bases and J lost 4 bases. CDR3 sequence: CASSWGSGSVYEQYF. The CDR3 nucleotides are TGTGCCAGCAGCTGGGGGAGCGGGAGTGTGTACGAGCAGTACTTC.

This chain links TRBV10-3 with TRBJ2-2; TRBD2 aligns across 9 bases. CDR1 and CDR2 (germline): ENHRY, SYGVKD. The CDR3 consists of 15 residues. V lost 6 bases to trimming and J lost 5 bases; unmatched junction nucleotides: 7. The CDR3 loop reads CAISGAGGPTGELFF. CDR3 in DNA: TGTGCCATCAGCGGGGCGGGAGGGCCTACCGGGGAGCTGTTTTTT.

Only a few counts were recorded for this clone. This chain uses TRBV10-3 with TRBJ1-1, with D hard to call. CDR3 length equals 13 residues. Germline assignment: CDR1 ENHRY and CDR2 SYGVKD. Trimming stripped 7 bases from V and 7 bases from J, with 16 bases between. This CDR3 is CAIISSPAGEAFF. In DNA form, the CDR3 reads TGTGCCATCATCTCATCTCCTGCGGGTGAAGCTTTCTTT.